The 30 T cell receptor beta chains below all came from one sample that was sequenced in a study of OX40 agonist ivuxolimab in advanced cancers. Generated by immunoSEQ multiplex PCR, the TCRdb table keeps only in-frame clones and is missing some. The data contain 50,000 to 70,000 clones, around 85% of them seen just once; the ten biggest clones take up approximately 2.8%. The specimen comprised CD4+ or CD8+ T cells sorted from blood, sampled in a trial of the OX40 agonist ivuxolimab. The source of these receptors is an adult with an advanced solid tumor such as melanoma, head and neck, liver or kidney cancer.

The genes are TRBV11-3 and TRBJ2-5; TRBD2 matches 7 bases. CDR1 is SGHNT and CDR2 is YENEEA in the germline V gene. J was trimmed by 4 bases and V by 2 bases; bases with no gene match: 7. The length of the CDR3 is 15 residues. CDR3 in amino acids: CASSLRTGGSETQYF. In DNA form, the CDR3 reads TGTGCCAGCAGCTTAAGGACGGGGGGTTCAGAGACCCAGTACTTC.

This chain joins TRBV4-2 and TRBJ1-4; the D is unclear. V was clipped by 0 bases and J by 6 bases, with 8 bases between them. Germline-derived CDR1 and CDR2 are LGHNA and YNFKEQ. CDR3 length: 14 amino acids. This chain's CDR3 is CASSQDVRDEKLFF. CDR3 DNA sequence: TGTGCCAGCAGCCAAGATGTAAGGGATGAAAAACTGTTTTTT.

The chain uses TRBV7-2 and TRBJ1-6; a weak D match, TRBD1 (5 bases). V was trimmed by 1 base and J by 3 bases, leaving 7 bases between them. The CDR3 consists of 15 residues. Germline V gives CDR1 SGHTA, CDR2 FQGNSA. The CDR3 coding sequence is TGTGCCAGCAGCTTAGGGGGGGGCTATAATTCACCCCTCCACTTT. Translation: CASSLGGGYNSPLHF.

This chain uses TRBV30 with TRBJ1-2; D is uncertain. The germline V and J ends were trimmed by 5 bases and 4 bases, with 8 bases remaining between them. The germline CDR1 and CDR2 sequences are GTSNPN and SVGIG (reference sequence). CDR3 size: 11 residues. In DNA, the CDR3 is TGTGCCTGGTGTCTCGGCTATGGCTACACCTTC. Translated, it gives CAWCLGYGYTF.

The chain joins TRBV21-1 to TRBJ1-2. TRBV21-1 is a known pseudogene. The CDR3 spans 17 residues. The CDR3 sequence: CASSKGSRDTANYGYTF. The CDR3 DNA reads TGTGCCAGCAGCAAGGGATCCCGCGACACTGCGAACTATGGCTACACCTTC.

V and J are TRBV19 and TRBJ2-3, with D possibly TRBD2 on 6 matching bases. Trimming stripped 2 bases from V and 2 bases from J, with 17 bases between. The CDR3 loop spans 17 amino acids. Per germline, CDR1 LNHDA and CDR2 SQIVND (reference sequence). DNA for the CDR3: TGTGCCAGTAGTATATCACCGGTCGGGGGAAACACAGATACGCAGTATTTT. Residues: CASSISPVGGNTDTQYF.

The CDR3 region has the DNA TGTGCCATCAGTAGGACAGACGGCTACGAGCAGTACTTC. It codes for CAISRTDGYEQYF. This chain uses TRBV10-3 with TRBJ2-7; D might be TRBD1 (6 bases). The CDR3 covers 13 residues. With 5 bases removed from V and 3 bases from J, the gap between germline ends came to 11 bases. Per germline, CDR1 ENHRY and CDR2 SYGVKD.

V is TRBV5-6 and J is TRBJ2-5; D not resolved. This CDR3 is built from 11 residues. CDR1 is SGHDT and CDR2 is YYEEEE in the germline V gene. V was pared by 1 base and J by 3 bases, with 1 base between. CDR3 amino acids: CASSLKETQYF. Written as DNA, the CDR3 is TGTGCCAGCAGCTTGAAAGAGACCCAGTACTTC. The whole variable domain, filled in from reference TRBV5-6 and TRBJ2-5, reads DAGVTQSPTHLIKTRGQQVTLRCSPKSGHDTVSWYQQALGQGPQFIFQYYEEEERQRGNFPDRFSGHQFPNYSSELNVNALLLGDSALYLCASSLKETQYFGPGTRLLVL.

This clone appeared once. The chain uses TRBV11-3 and TRBJ2-1; maybe TRBD1 (6 bases). Germline values: CDR1 SGHNT, CDR2 YENEEA. The CDR3 loop spans 13 amino acids. The V end lost 2 bases, the J end lost 5 bases, and 7 bases lay between the germline ends. The CDR3 reads CASSLTGNNEQFF. The CDR3 DNA reads as TGTGCCAGCAGCTTAACAGGGAACAATGAGCAGTTCTTC. The full variable domain, its missing parts supplied by reference TRBV11-3 and TRBJ2-1, is EAGVVQSPRYKIIEKKQPVAFWCNPISGHNTLYWYLQNLGQGPELLIRYENEEAVDDSQLPKDRFSAERLKGVDSTLKIQPAELGDSAVYLCASSLTGNNEQFFGPGTRLTVL.

V is TRBV10-3 and J is TRBJ2-7; D is unresolved. Germline V CDR1 and CDR2: ENHRY, SYGVKD. V shed 8 bases and J shed 5 bases, with 13 bases lying between them. The CDR3 spans 12 residues. For the CDR3, the DNA is TGTGCCATCTCGGCCTGGGGTGACGAGCAGTACTTC. Translation: CAISAWGDEQYF.

The chain combines TRBV11-2 with TRBJ2-2; D unclear. Germline loops: CDR1 SGHAT, CDR2 FQNNGV. The CDR3 extends over 13 amino acids. V was pared by 5 bases and J by 6 bases, with 10 bases between. CDR3 DNA sequence: TGTGCCAGCAGCCCTACGTTGGCCGGGGAGCTGTTTTTT. This codes for CASSPTLAGELFF.

The chain is built from TRBV30 and TRBJ1-2; no clear D. The CDR3 is made up of 13 amino acids. Trimming cost V 0 bases and J 8 bases, with 13 bases left between them. Germline lookup yields CDR1 GTSNPN and CDR2 SVGIG (reference sequence). The CDR3 DNA reads TGTGCCTGGAGTGTAGCCTCAACGCGGGGCTACACCTTC. This sequence encodes CAWSVASTRGYTF.

The chain carries TRBV6-1 and TRBJ2-1; TRBD2 matches at 9 bases. V lost 1 base to trimming and J lost 3 bases; unmatched junction nucleotides: 1. Germline V gives CDR1 MNHNS, CDR2 SASEGT. The CDR3 runs 15 residues. CDR3 amino acids: CASSEGLAVYNEQFF. In DNA, the CDR3 is TGTGCCAGCAGTGAAGGACTAGCGGTCTACAATGAGCAGTTCTTC.

The chain links TRBV15 to TRBJ2-5, with D uncertain. V was pared by 1 base and J by 3 bases, with 12 bases between. Germline V gene sequence: CDR1 LNHNV, CDR2 YYDKDF (reference sequence). The CDR3 totals 15 residues. The CDR3 nucleotides read TGTGCCACCAGCAGAGCGGTGGGTCGGGAAGAGACCCAGTACTTC. This sequence encodes CATSRAVGREETQYF.

The chain is built from TRBV6-1 and TRBJ2-7, with 8 bases identical to TRBD2. CDR1 and CDR2 from the germline V gene are MNHNS and SASEGT. Trimming cost V 6 bases and J 4 bases; bases outside gene matches: 11. The length of the CDR3 is 15 residues. The CDR3 here is CASSPGTRGNYEQYF. CDR3 coding DNA: TGTGCCAGCAGCCCCGGGACTAGGGGTAATTACGAGCAGTACTTC.

This chain connects TRBV5-2 to TRBJ1-2; TRBD1 is taken as the D call from the table, unchecked against the DNA. TRBV5-2 is annotated as a pseudogene. The CDR3 length is 16 residues. The CDR3 DNA reads as TGTGCCAGCAAAACACAGGGAGTACGAAAGACCTATGGCTACACCTTC. Protein: CASKTQGVRKTYGYTF.

The chain carries TRBV4-3 and TRBJ2-1; D remains ambiguous. V lost 0 bases and J 7 bases, leaving 10 bases between the germline ends. The CDR3 totals 14 residues. Germline-derived CDR1 and CDR2 are LGHNA and YSLEER. Here the CDR3 reads CASSQEKGRNEQFF. The DNA of the CDR3 is TGCGCCAGCAGCCAAGAGAAAGGCCGGAATGAGCAGTTCTTC.

The chain combines TRBV11-2 with TRBJ2-1; 9 bases are a match to TRBD2. In germline, CDR1 is SGHAT, CDR2 FQNNGV. V dropped 7 bases and J dropped 8; count of bases not matched to a gene: 15. The CDR3 runs to 16 residues. The CDR3 is CASTPLAGAGRYEQFF. The CDR3 DNA reads TGTGCCAGCACCCCTTTAGCGGGAGCGGGCCGCTATGAGCAGTTCTTC.

This clone is a singleton in its sample. V and J are TRBV5-1 and TRBJ1-2; 9 nucleotides match TRBD1. Losses at the gene ends were 4 bases for V and 8 bases for J; bases not matched to a gene: 15. Germline V gene sequence: CDR1 SGHRS, CDR2 YFSETQ. The CDR3 is made up of 16 amino acids. This CDR3 reads CASSEITGGAGAGYTF. The DNA of the CDR3 is TGCGCCAGCAGCGAAATCACAGGGGGCGCTGGGGCAGGCTACACCTTC. Based on the CDR3 plus reference TRBV5-1 and TRBJ1-2, the full variable domain is KAGVTQTPRYLIKTRGQQVTLSCSPISGHRSVSWYQQTPGQGLQFLFEYFSETQRNKGNFPGRFSGRQFSNSRSEMNVSTLELGDSALYLCASSEITGGAGAGYTFGSGTRLTVV.

The chain links TRBV9 to TRBJ2-7; 13 positions agree with TRBD2. V trimming: 4 bases; J trimming: 6 bases; junction bases outside the gene matches: 7. CDR3 length: 15 residues. Germline V gives CDR1 SGDLS, CDR2 YYNGEE. DNA of the CDR3: TGTGCCAGCAGCCCACGGACTAGCGGGAGTTTCGAGCAGTACTTC. Translating gives CASSPRTSGSFEQYF.

This clone was observed a handful of times. The chain employs TRBV20-1 and TRBJ1-1; D is unclear. Germline V lookup: CDR1 DFQATT, CDR2 SNEGSKA (reference sequence). CDR3 size: 11 residues. With 3 bases removed from V and 1 base from J, the gap between germline ends came to 3 bases. The CDR3 protein is CSASRNTEAFF. CDR3 nucleotides: TGCAGTGCTAGCAGGAACACTGAAGCTTTCTTT.

The chain links TRBV7-9 to TRBJ1-1; TRBD1 matches at 7 bases. CDR1 is SEHNR, CDR2 FQNEAQ, per germline (reference sequence). V shed 5 bases, J shed 8 bases, and the junction held 11 bases outside the gene matches. The CDR3 totals 14 residues. The chain's CDR3 is CASSRGQETTEAFF. For the CDR3, the DNA is TGTGCCAGCAGCCGAGGACAGGAGACGACCGAAGCTTTCTTT.

The chain combines TRBV5-4 with TRBJ2-2; D remains unclear. CDR3 length: 13 amino acids. CDR1 is SGHNT, CDR2 YYREEE, per germline (reference sequence). V lost 4 bases and J 6 bases, leaving 10 bases between the germline ends. CDR3 region: CASSQINPGELFF. In nucleotides, the CDR3 is TGTGCCAGCAGCCAAATAAACCCCGGGGAGCTGTTTTTT.

The J gene is TRBJ1-1, the V gene TRBV7-9; the match to TRBD1 covers 7 bases. The CDR3 has 12 amino acids. V was pared by 5 bases and J by 11 bases, with 8 bases of the junction left unmatched. Germline V gene sequence: CDR1 SEHNR, CDR2 FQNEAQ (reference sequence). The chain's CDR3 is CASSVSQGPAFF. As DNA, the CDR3 is TGTGCCAGCAGCGTTTCACAGGGGCCTGCTTTCTTT.

As regards this clone: Other DNA sequences within the sample encode an identical CDR3. The V and J genes are TRBV18 and TRBJ2-3, with 10 bases fitting TRBD1. The ends lost 3 bases at V and 4 bases at J; junction bases unmatched: 4. CDR3 size: 15 residues. Germline V gene lookup returns CDR1 KGHSH and CDR2 LQKENI. CDR3 nucleotide sequence: TGTGCCAGCTCACCGGACAGGGGGTTCGCAGATACGCAGTATTTT. Protein sequence: CASSPDRGFADTQYF.

Details on this clone: This sample includes further DNA sequences coding for the same CDR3. This chain uses TRBV19 with TRBJ2-3; D is perhaps TRBD2 (5 bases). V lost 5 bases to trimming and J lost 0 bases, with 9 bases between them. The CDR3 has 14 amino acids. Germline V gives CDR1 LNHDA, CDR2 SQIVND (reference sequence). The CDR3 bases are TGTGCCAGTAGTCCCAGGACTAGCACAGATACGCAGTATTTT. Translated: CASSPRTSTDTQYF.

This clone has more than one count but fewer than ten. This chain joins TRBV18 and TRBJ2-5; D gene uncertain. Trimming pared 6 bases from V and 0 bases from J, leaving 8 bases between. The CDR3 covers 13 residues. Germline V CDR1 and CDR2: KGHSH, LQKENI. CDR3: CASSEMYQETQYF. CDR3 DNA: TGTGCCAGCTCCGAGATGTACCAAGAGACCCAGTACTTC.

This clone is a singleton in its sample. V is TRBV9 and J is TRBJ2-3; D may match TRBD1 or TRBD2 (6 bases each). Germline V CDR1 and CDR2: SGDLS, YYNGEE. The V end lost 0 bases, the J end lost 2 bases, and 13 bases lay between the germline ends. This CDR3 region has 16 residues. The CDR3 region has the DNA TGTGCCAGCAGCGTAGATAGGGGGGACCTCACAGATACGCAGTATTTT. Protein product: CASSVDRGDLTDTQYF.

This chain connects TRBV25-1 to TRBJ2-5; D is possibly TRBD1 (7 bases). Germline assignment: CDR1 MGHDK and CDR2 SYGVNS. The CDR3 loop spans 14 amino acids. V lost 4 bases and J lost 4, with 13 bases in between. As DNA, the CDR3 is TGTGCCAGCAGTGGGGCAGGGGGGAGAGAGACCCAGTACTTC. This codes for CASSGAGGRETQYF.

The chain couples TRBV30 to TRBJ1-1; D unresolved. This CDR3 has 15 amino acids. Germline lookup yields CDR1 GTSNPN and CDR2 SVGIG (reference sequence). Deletions cut 3 bases from V and 5 bases from J, with 19 bases between. The CDR3 is CAWRILRGSGTEAFF. The CDR3 DNA sequence: TGTGCCTGGAGGATTTTACGGGGATCCGGGACTGAAGCTTTCTTT.